This T cell receptor (beta chain) is from a study of T-cell memory formation after mild COVID-19. A single record per CDR3 protein comes from TCRdb applying MiXCR to the 5' RACE reads. The sample contains around 320,000 distinct CDR3 sequences, around 27% of which appear only once. Germline V gene sequence: CDR1 SGHTA, CDR2 FQGNSA. The CDR3 sequence is 13 residues long. Trimming took 5 bases from V and 5 from J, leaving 12 bases between them. The chain couples TRBV7-2 to TRBJ1-2, with D maybe TRBD1 (5 bases). Sequenced input: PBMCs or a T cell subset sorted from them (not recorded which). The TCR sequence derives from an adult woman who had mild COVID-19 (a few samples of this study predate the infection). Cell type and time point are not known. The CDR3 DNA reads TGTGCCAGCAGCCCAAACAGGTGGTATGGCTACACCTTC. This codes for CASSPNRWYGYTF.